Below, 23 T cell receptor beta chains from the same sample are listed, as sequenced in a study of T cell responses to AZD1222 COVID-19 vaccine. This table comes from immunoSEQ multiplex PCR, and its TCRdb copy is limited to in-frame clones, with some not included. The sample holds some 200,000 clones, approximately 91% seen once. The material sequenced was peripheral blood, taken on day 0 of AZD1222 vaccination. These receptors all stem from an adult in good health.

The CDR3 here is CATSDFEGIEQFF. CDR3 coding DNA: TGTGCCACCAGTGATTTTGAGGGGATTGAGCAGTTCTTC. The chain links TRBV24-1 to TRBJ2-1; D might be TRBD1 or TRBD2, each matching 5 bases. V gave up 1 base and J gave up 9 bases, with 9 bases separating them. In germline, CDR1 is KGHDR, CDR2 SFDVKD. The CDR3 is made up of 13 amino acids.

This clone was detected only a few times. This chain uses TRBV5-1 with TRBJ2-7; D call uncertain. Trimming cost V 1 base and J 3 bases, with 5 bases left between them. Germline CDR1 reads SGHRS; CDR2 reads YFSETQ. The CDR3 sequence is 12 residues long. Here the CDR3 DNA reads TGCGCCAGCAGCTTGTCTAGCTACGAGCAGTACTTC. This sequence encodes CASSLSSYEQYF. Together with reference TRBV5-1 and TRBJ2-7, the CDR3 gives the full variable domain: KAGVTQTPRYLIKTRGQQVTLSCSPISGHRSVSWYQQTPGQGLQFLFEYFSETQRNKGNFPGRFSGRQFSNSRSEMNVSTLELGDSALYLCASSLSSYEQYFGPGTRLTVT.

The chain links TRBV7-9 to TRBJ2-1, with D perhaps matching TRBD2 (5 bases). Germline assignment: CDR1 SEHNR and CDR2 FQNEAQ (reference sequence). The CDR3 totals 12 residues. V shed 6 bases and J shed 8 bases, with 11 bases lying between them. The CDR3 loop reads CASSHSDHEQFF. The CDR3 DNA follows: TGTGCCAGCAGTCATAGCGACCATGAGCAGTTCTTC.

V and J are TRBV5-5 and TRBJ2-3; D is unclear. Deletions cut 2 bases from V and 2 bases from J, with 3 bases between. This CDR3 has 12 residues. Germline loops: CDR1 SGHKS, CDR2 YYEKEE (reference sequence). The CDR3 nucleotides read TGTGCCAGCAGCTTCAACACAGATACGCAGTATTTT. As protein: CASSFNTDTQYF.

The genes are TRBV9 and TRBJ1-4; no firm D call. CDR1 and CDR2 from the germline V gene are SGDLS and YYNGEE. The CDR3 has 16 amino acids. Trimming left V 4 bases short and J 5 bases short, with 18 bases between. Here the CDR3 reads CASSISVKGANEKLFF. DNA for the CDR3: TGTGCCAGCAGCATTAGTGTCAAGGGCGCAAATGAAAAACTGTTTTTT.

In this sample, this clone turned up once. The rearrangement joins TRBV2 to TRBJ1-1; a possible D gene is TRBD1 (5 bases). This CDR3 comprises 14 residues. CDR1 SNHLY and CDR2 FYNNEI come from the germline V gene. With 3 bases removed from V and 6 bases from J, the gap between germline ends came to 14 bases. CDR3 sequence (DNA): TGTGCCAGCAGTGATGTGCAGGGAGGACCTGAAGCTTTCTTT. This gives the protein CASSDVQGGPEAFF.

CDR3 sequence (DNA): TGTGCCAGTATCAGGACTAGCGGAGGCTACGAGCAGTACTTC. Its translation: CASIRTSGGYEQYF. V usage is TRBV19 and J usage is TRBJ2-7; 10 nucleotides line up with TRBD2. The CDR3 spans 14 residues. Trimming removed 7 bases from V and 3 bases from J; junction bases left unmatched: 6. The V gene's germline CDR1 is LNHDA and CDR2 SQIVND (reference sequence).

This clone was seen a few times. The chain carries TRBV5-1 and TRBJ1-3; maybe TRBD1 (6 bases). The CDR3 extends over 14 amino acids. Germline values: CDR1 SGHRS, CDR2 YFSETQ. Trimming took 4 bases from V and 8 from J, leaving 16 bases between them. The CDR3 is CASSPQGLLDTIYF. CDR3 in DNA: TGCGCCAGCAGCCCCCAGGGGCTTCTAGACACCATATATTTT.

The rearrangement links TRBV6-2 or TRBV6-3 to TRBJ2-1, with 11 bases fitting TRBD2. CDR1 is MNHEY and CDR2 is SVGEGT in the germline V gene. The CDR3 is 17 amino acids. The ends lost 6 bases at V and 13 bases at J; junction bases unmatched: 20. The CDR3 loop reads CASSNTPRGDSGGDQFF. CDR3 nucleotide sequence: TGTGCCAGCAGCAACACTCCTCGTGGTGATAGCGGGGGGGACCAGTTCTTC.

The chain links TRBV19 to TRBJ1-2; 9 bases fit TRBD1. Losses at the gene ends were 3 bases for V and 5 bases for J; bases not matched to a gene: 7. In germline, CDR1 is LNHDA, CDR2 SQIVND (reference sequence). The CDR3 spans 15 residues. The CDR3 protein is CASSMGQGIKYGYTF. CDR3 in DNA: TGTGCCAGTAGTATGGGACAGGGTATCAAGTATGGCTACACCTTC.

Written as DNA, the CDR3 is TGTGCCAGCAGCCGACGGACAGGGTTTAACCAGCCCCAGCATTTT. Translation gives CASSRRTGFNQPQHF. This chain joins TRBV6-2 or TRBV6-3 and TRBJ1-5; 8 bases are shared with TRBD1. Germline V gene lookup returns CDR1 MNHEY and CDR2 SVGEGT. The length of the CDR3 is 15 residues. V was pared by 6 bases and J by 7 bases, with 11 bases of the junction left unmatched.

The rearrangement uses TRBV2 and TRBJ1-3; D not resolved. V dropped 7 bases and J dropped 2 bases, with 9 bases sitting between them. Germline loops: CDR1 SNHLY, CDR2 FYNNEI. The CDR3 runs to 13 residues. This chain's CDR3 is CASTVDPGNTIYF. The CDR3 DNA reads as TGTGCCAGCACCGTCGACCCTGGAAACACCATATATTTT.

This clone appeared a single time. CDR3 in DNA: TGTGCCATCAGTGAGTTGACAGCGGCGAACACTGAAGCTTTCTTT. Translated, it gives CAISELTAANTEAFF. The chain is built from TRBV10-3 and TRBJ1-1; D possibly corresponds to TRBD1 (5 bases). V gave up 1 base and J gave up 1 base, with 10 bases separating them. CDR3 length: 15 amino acids. The germline CDR1 and CDR2 sequences are ENHRY and SYGVKD.

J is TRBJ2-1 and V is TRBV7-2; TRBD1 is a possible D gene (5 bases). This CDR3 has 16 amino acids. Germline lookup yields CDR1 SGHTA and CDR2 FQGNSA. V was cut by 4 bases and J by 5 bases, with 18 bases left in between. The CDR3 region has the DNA TGTGCCAGCAGCTCTCCTAGGGGCATACATAACAATGAGCAGTTCTTC. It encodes CASSSPRGIHNNEQFF.

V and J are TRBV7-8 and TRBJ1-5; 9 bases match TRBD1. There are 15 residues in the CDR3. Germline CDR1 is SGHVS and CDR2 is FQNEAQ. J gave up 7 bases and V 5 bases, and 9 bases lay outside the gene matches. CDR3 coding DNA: TGTGCCAGCAGCCCCCGGGACAGGGTTTACCAGCCCCAGCATTTT. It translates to CASSPRDRVYQPQHF.

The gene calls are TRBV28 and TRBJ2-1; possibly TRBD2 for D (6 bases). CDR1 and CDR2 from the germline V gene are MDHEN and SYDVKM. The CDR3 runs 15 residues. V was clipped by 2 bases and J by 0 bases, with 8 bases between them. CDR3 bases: TGTGCCAGCAGTTTAGCGGGACTCTCCTACAATGAGCAGTTCTTC. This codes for CASSLAGLSYNEQFF. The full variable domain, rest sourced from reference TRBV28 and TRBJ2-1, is DVKVTQSSRYLVKRTGEKVFLECVQDMDHENMFWYRQDPGLGLRLIYFSYDVKMKEKGDIPEGYSVSREKKERFSLILESASTNQTSMYLCASSLAGLSYNEQFFGPGTRLTVL.

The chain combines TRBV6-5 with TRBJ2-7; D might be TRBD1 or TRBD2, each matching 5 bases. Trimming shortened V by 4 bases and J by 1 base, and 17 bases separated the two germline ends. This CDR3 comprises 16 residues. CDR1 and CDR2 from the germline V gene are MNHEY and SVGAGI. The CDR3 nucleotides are TGTGCCAGCAGTTCGTTCCCCGGGACGGTTTCCTACGAGCAGTACTTC. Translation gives CASSSFPGTVSYEQYF.

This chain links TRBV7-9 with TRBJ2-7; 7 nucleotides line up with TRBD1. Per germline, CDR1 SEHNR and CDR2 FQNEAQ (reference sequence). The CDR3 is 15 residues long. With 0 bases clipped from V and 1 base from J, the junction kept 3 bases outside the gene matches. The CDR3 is CASSLAPGQSYEQYF. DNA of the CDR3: TGTGCCAGCAGCTTAGCCCCGGGACAGTCCTACGAGCAGTACTTC. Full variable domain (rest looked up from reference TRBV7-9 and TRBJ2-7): DTGVSQNPRHKITKRGQNVTFRCDPISEHNRLYWYRQTLGQGPEFLTYFQNEAQLEKSRLLSDRFSAERPKGSFSTLEIQRTEQGDSAMYLCASSLAPGQSYEQYFGPGTRLTVT.

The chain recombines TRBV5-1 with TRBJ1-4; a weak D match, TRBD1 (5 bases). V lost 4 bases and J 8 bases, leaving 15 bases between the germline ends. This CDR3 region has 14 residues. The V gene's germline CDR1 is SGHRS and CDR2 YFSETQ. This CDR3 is CASSLRDPWEKLFF. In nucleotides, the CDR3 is TGCGCCAGCAGCCTCCGGGACCCGTGGGAAAAACTGTTTTTT.

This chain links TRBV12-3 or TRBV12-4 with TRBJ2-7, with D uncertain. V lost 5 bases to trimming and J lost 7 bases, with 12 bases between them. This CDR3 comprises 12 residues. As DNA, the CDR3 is TGTGCCAGCAGTACGACTCTCCTGGAGCAGTACTTC. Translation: CASSTTLLEQYF.

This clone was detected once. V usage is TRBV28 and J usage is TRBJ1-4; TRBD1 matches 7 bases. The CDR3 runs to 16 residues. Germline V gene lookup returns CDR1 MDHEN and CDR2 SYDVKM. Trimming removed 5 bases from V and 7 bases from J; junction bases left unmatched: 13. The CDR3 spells CASSTPRTGMAEKLFF. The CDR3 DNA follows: TGTGCCAGCAGTACCCCGAGGACAGGAATGGCTGAAAAACTGTTTTTT.

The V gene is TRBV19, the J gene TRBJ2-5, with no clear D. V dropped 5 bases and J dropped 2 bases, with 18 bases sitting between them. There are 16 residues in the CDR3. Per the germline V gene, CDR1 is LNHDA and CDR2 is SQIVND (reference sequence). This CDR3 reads CASSPSREPMQETQYF. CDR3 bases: TGTGCCAGTAGTCCTTCGCGAGAACCGATGCAAGAGACCCAGTACTTC.

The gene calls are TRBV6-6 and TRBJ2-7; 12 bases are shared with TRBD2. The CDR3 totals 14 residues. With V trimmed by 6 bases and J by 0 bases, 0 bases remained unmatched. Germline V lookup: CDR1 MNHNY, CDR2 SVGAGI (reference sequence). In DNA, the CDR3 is TGTGCCAGCAGACTAGCGGGGGGCTCCTACGAGCAGTACTTC. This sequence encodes CASRLAGGSYEQYF.